Below, 8 T cell receptor beta chains from the same sample are listed, as sequenced in a study of blood T cell repertoires in COVID-19 (TCRdb year 2020). The library was produced with the immunoSEQ multiplex PCR assay. TCRdb holds this immuneACCESS table with in-frame rearrangements only. Some clones are missing; in checked studies, unresolved V genes explain under half, and the rest has no known cause. The sample has 250,000 or so clones on record, roughly 84% of them singletons. The ten largest clones represent around 6.3% of the sample. Sample: PBMCs or T cells enriched from blood (not recorded which). The source of these receptors is a woman in her forties or fifties who had been exposed to COVID-19.

This rearrangement joins TRBV11-2 to TRBJ2-6; 8 bases are a match to TRBD1. Germline assignment: CDR1 SGHAT and CDR2 FQNNGV. Germline trimming cut 4 bases from V and 2 bases from J; bases unmatched to any gene: 10. This CDR3 spans 18 amino acids. CDR3 sequence: CASSSYPAGGPGANVLTF. As DNA, the CDR3 is TGTGCCAGCAGCTCGTACCCCGCAGGGGGCCCTGGGGCCAACGTCCTGACTTTC.

Note on this clone: Other nucleotide sequences from this sample produce the same CDR3. The chain joins TRBV5-1 to TRBJ1-5, with D hard to call. Trimming took off 4 bases at V and 4 bases at J, with 15 bases between the two ends. Germline CDR1 reads SGHRS; CDR2 reads YFSETQ. The CDR3 extends over 15 amino acids. CDR3 DNA sequence: TGCGCCAGCAGCCTGGACGGGTATAGTAATCAGCCCCAGCATTTT. Translation gives CASSLDGYSNQPQHF. Complete variable domain (other parts from reference TRBV5-1 and TRBJ1-5): KAGVTQTPRYLIKTRGQQVTLSCSPISGHRSVSWYQQTPGQGLQFLFEYFSETQRNKGNFPGRFSGRQFSNSRSEMNVSTLELGDSALYLCASSLDGYSNQPQHFGDGTRLSIL.

This clone came up once. This chain uses TRBV5-1 with TRBJ1-1; D gene uncertain. The CDR3 extends over 13 amino acids. The V end lost 4 bases, the J end lost 2 bases, and 9 bases lay between the germline ends. The germline V gene encodes CDR1 SGHRS and CDR2 YFSETQ. CDR3 coding DNA: TGCGCCAGCAGCAGTATGACAAACACTGAAGCTTTCTTT. Its protein is CASSSMTNTEAFF.

This clone has just one count. The chain combines TRBV10-3 with TRBJ1-2; 7 bases are shared with TRBD1. V lost 10 bases, J lost 4 bases, and 6 bases stayed unmatched. The CDR3 covers 12 residues. Germline V gives CDR1 ENHRY, CDR2 SYGVKD. The CDR3 protein is CASTGDGYGYTF. The DNA of the CDR3 is TGTGCCAGCACAGGGGATGGCTATGGCTACACCTTC.

The V and J genes are TRBV27 and TRBJ2-2; D perhaps matches TRBD1 (6 bases). The CDR3 is 13 residues long. V was trimmed by 3 bases and J by 11 bases, leaving 13 bases between them. Germline assignment: CDR1 MNHEY and CDR2 SMNVEV (reference sequence). The CDR3 loop reads CASSFWGRGELFF. CDR3 in DNA: TGTGCCAGCAGTTTTTGGGGCAGGGGAGAGCTGTTTTTT.

The chain is built from TRBV19 and TRBJ1-3; D call uncertain. Germline V gene lookup returns CDR1 LNHDA and CDR2 SQIVND (reference sequence). The length of the CDR3 is 15 residues. Trimming pared 3 bases from V and 6 bases from J, leaving 15 bases between. The CDR3 bases are TGTGCCAGTAGTATCCCACGAGGGCTGATAAACACCATATATTTT. Translation: CASSIPRGLINTIYF.

CDR3 in DNA: TGTGCCAGCAGCCCTAGGAGCGGGGGGGAAGATACGCAGTATTTT. This encodes CASSPRSGGEDTQYF. The chain is built from TRBV9 and TRBJ2-3; TRBD2 matches at 10 bases. CDR1 is SGDLS, CDR2 YYNGEE, per germline. Trimming cost V 4 bases and J 5 bases; bases outside gene matches: 7. This CDR3 has 15 residues. The whole variable domain, remainder taken from reference TRBV9 and TRBJ2-3, is DSGVTQTPKHLITATGQRVTLRCSPRSGDLSVYWYQQSLDQGLQFLIQYYNGEERAKGNILERFSAQQFPDLHSELNLSSLELGDSALYFCASSPRSGGEDTQYFGPGTRLTVL.

The gene calls are TRBV12-3 or TRBV12-4 and TRBJ1-5, with D perhaps TRBD1 (5 bases). The CDR3 spans 12 residues. The V end was cut by 10 bases, the J end by 1 base, with 8 bases between. CDR3 nucleotides: TGTGCCACCTCAGGGAGCAATCAGCCCCAGCATTTT. Amino acid sequence: CATSGSNQPQHF.